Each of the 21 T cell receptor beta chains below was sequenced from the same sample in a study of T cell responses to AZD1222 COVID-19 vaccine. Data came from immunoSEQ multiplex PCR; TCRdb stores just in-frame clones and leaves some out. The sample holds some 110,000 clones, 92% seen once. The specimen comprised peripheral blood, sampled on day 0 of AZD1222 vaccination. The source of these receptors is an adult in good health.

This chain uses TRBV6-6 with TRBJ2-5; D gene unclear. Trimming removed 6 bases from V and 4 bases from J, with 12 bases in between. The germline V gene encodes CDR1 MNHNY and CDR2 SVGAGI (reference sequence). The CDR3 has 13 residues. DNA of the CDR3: TGTGCCAGCAGCCTACCCCAATCAGAGACCCAGTACTTC. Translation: CASSLPQSETQYF.

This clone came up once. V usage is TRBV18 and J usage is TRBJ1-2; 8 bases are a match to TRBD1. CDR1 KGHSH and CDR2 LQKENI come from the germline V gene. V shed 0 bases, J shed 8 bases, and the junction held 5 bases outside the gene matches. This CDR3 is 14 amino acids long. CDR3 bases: TGTGCCAGCTCACCACCGGACAGGGACGACGGCTACACCTTC. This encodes CASSPPDRDDGYTF.

The chain's CDR3 is CASGTDLNEQFF. The CDR3 region has the DNA TGTGCTAGTGGCACCGACCTTAATGAGCAGTTCTTC. The chain has TRBV12-5 and TRBJ2-1; D is unclear. CDR3 size: 12 residues. Germline-derived CDR1 and CDR2 are LGHNT and FRNRAP. V was pared by 6 bases and J by 7 bases, with 10 bases between. The full variable domain, its missing parts supplied by reference TRBV12-5 and TRBJ2-1, is DARVTQTPRHKVTEMGQEVTMRCQPILGHNTVFWYRQTMMQGLELLAYFRNRAPLDDSGMPKDRFSAEMPDATLATLKIQPSEPRDSAVYFCASGTDLNEQFFGPGTRLTVL.

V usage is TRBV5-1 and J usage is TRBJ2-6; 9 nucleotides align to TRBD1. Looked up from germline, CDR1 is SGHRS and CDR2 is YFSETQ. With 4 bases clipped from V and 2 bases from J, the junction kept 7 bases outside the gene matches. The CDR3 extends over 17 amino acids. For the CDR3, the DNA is TGCGCCAGCAGCAGGGACAGGGTTGGGGCTGGGGCCAACGTCCTGACTTTC. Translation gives CASSRDRVGAGANVLTF.

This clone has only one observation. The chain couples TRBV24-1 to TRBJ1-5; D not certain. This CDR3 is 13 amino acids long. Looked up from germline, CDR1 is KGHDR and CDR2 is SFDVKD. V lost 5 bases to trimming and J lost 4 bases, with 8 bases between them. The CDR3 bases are TGTGCCACCAGTGGTCGAGATAATCAGCCCCAGCATTTT. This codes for CATSGRDNQPQHF.

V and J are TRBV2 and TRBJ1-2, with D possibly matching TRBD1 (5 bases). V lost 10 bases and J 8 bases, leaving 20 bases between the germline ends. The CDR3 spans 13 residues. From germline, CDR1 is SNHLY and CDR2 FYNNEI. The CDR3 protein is CATMGGRVAGYTF. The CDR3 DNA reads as TGTGCCACCATGGGGGGAAGAGTCGCAGGCTACACCTTC. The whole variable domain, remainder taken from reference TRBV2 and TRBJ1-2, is EPEVTQTPSHQVTQMGQEVILRCVPISNHLYFYWYRQILGQKVEFLVSFYNNEISEKSEIFDDQFSVERPDGSNFTLKIRSTKLEDSAMYFCATMGGRVAGYTFGSGTRLTVV.

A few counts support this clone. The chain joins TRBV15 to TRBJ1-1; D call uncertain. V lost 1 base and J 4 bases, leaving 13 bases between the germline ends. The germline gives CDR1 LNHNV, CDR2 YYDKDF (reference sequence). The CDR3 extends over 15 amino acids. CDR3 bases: TGTGCCACCAGCAGAGCTTGGAACCGGGGCACTGAAGCTTTCTTT. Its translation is CATSRAWNRGTEAFF.

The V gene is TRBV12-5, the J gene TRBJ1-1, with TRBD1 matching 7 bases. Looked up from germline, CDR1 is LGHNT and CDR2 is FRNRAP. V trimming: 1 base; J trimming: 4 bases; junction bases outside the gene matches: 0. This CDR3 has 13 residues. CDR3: CASGLGDSTEAFF. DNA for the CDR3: TGTGCTAGTGGTTTGGGGGACAGCACTGAAGCTTTCTTT.

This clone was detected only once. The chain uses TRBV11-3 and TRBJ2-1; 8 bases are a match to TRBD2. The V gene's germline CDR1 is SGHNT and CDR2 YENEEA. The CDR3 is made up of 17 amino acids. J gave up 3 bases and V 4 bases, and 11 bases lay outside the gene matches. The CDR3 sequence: CASSSLFSGKGYNEQFF. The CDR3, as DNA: TGTGCCAGCAGCTCCCTTTTTAGCGGGAAGGGCTACAATGAGCAGTTCTTC.

CDR3 sequence: CATSIRVANEKLFF. The CDR3 nucleotides are TGTGCCACCAGCATCAGGGTAGCTAATGAAAAACTGTTTTTT. This rearrangement joins TRBV15 to TRBJ1-4; tentatively, D is TRBD1 (5 bases). Germline CDR1 is LNHNV and CDR2 is YYDKDF (reference sequence). Deletions cut 4 bases from V and 3 bases from J, with 9 bases between. The CDR3 totals 14 residues. The whole variable domain, filled in from reference TRBV15 and TRBJ1-4, reads DAMVIQNPRYQVTQFGKPVTLSCSQTLNHNVMYWYQQKSSQAPKLLFHYYDKDFNNEADTPDNFQSRRPNTSFCFLDIRSPGLGDTAMYLCATSIRVANEKLFFGSGTQLSVL.

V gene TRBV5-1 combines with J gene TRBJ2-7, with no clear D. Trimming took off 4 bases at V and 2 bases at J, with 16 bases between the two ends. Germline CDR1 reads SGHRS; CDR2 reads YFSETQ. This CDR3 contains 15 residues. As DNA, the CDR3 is TGCGCCAGCAGCCCATGGGATGACACCCCCTACGAGCAGTACTTC. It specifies CASSPWDDTPYEQYF. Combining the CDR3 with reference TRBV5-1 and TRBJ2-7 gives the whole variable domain KAGVTQTPRYLIKTRGQQVTLSCSPISGHRSVSWYQQTPGQGLQFLFEYFSETQRNKGNFPGRFSGRQFSNSRSEMNVSTLELGDSALYLCASSPWDDTPYEQYFGPGTRLTVT.

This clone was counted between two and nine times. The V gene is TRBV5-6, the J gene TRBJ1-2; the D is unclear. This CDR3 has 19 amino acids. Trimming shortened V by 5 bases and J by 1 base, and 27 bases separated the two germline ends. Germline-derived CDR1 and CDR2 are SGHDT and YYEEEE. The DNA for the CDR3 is TGTGCCAGCAGTTTGCCCCTCGGCATTTGGGGAAGTCGTAACTATGGCTACACCTTC. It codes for CASSLPLGIWGSRNYGYTF.

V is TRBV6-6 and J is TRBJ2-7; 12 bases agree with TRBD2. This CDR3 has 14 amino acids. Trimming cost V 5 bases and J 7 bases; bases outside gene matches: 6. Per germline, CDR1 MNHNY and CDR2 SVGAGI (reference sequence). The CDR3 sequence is CASSHGLAGSEQYV. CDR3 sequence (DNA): TGTGCCAGCAGTCACGGACTAGCGGGGAGTGAGCAGTACGTC.

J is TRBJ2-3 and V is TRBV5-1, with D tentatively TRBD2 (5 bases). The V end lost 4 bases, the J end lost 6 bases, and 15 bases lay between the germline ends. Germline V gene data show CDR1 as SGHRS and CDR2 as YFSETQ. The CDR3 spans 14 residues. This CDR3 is CASSPGVARDTQYF. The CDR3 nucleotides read TGCGCCAGCAGCCCCGGGGTCGCCCGGGATACGCAGTATTTT.

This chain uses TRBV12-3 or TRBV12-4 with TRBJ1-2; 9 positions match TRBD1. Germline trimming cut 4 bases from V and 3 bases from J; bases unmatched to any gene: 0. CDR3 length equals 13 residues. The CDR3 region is CASSWTGDYGYTF. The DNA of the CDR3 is TGTGCCAGCAGTTGGACAGGGGACTATGGCTACACCTTC.

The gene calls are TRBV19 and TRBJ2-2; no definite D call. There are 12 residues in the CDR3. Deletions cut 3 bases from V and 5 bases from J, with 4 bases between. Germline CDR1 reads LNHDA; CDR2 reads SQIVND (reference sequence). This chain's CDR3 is CASSMGTGELFF. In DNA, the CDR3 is TGTGCCAGTAGTATGGGGACCGGGGAGCTGTTTTTT.

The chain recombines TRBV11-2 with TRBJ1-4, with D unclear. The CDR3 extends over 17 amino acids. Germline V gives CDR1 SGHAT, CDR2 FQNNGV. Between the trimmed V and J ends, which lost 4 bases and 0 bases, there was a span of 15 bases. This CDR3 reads CASSYHAGISTNEKLFF. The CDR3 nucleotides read TGTGCCAGCAGCTACCACGCAGGCATCTCAACTAATGAAAAACTGTTTTTT.

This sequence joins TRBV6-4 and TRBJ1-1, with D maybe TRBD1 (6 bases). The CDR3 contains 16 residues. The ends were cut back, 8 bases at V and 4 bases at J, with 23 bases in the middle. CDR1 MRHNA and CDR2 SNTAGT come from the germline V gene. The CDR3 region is CASSPEEGVLSTEAFF. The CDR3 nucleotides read TGTGCCAGCTCCCCGGAGGAGGGGGTTCTGAGCACTGAAGCTTTCTTT.

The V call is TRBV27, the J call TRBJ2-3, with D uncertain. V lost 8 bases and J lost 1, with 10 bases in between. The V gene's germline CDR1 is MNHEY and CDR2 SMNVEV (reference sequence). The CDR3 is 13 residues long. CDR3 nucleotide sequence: TGTGCCAGCCAAGAGGTTCGCACAGATACGCAGTATTTT. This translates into CASQEVRTDTQYF.

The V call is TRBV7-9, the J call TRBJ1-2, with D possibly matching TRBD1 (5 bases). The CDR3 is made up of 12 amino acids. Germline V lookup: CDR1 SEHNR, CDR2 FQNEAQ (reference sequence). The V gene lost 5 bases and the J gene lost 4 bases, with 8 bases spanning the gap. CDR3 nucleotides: TGTGCCAGCAGCGTCGACAGCTATGGCTACACCTTC. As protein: CASSVDSYGYTF.

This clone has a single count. The CDR3 region has the DNA TGTGCCAGCAGCTTAGCTGTCCAGGGTGGTGAAAAACTGTTTTTT. Translating it yields CASSLAVQGGEKLFF. The chain links TRBV7-2 to TRBJ1-4, with a tentative D call TRBD1 (5 bases). CDR3 length: 15 residues. Germline values: CDR1 SGHTA, CDR2 FQGNSA. Trimming removed 0 bases at V and 7 bases at J, with 12 bases between.